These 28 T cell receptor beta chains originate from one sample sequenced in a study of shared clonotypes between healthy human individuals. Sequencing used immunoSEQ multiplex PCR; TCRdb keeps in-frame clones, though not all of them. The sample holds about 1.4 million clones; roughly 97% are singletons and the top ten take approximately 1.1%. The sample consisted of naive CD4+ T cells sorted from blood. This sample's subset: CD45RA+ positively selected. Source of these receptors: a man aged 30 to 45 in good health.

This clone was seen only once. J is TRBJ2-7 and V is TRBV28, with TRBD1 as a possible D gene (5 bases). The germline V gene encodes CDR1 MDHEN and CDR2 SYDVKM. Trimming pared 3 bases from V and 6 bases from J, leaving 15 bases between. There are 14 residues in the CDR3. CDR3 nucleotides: TGTGCCAGCAGTTTTTCAGGGTCTCTCTTCGAGCAGTACTTC. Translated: CASSFSGSLFEQYF.

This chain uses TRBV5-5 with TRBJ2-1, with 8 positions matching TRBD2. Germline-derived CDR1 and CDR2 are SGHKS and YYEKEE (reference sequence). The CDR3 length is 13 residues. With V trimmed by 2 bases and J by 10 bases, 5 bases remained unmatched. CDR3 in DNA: TGTGCCAGCAGCTTCCCCGGACTAGCAGAGCAGTTCTTC. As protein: CASSFPGLAEQFF.

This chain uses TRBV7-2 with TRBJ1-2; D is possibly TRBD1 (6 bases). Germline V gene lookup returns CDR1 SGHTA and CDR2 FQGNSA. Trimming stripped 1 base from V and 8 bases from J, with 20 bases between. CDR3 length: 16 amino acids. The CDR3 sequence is CASSLEPTGARSGYTF. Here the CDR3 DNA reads TGTGCCAGCAGCTTAGAGCCGACAGGAGCCAGGAGCGGCTACACCTTC.

The CDR3 DNA reads TGTGCCAGCTCACTTGACCCAAGCTCCTACAATGAGCAGTTCTTC. Its translation is CASSLDPSSYNEQFF. The chain is built from TRBV18 and TRBJ2-1; D is ambiguous. Trimming removed 4 bases from V and 0 bases from J, with 10 bases in between. The CDR3 covers 15 residues. Germline V lookup: CDR1 KGHSH, CDR2 LQKENI. Using reference TRBV18 and TRBJ2-1 for the parts outside the CDR3, the full variable domain is NAGVMQNPRHLVRRRGQEARLRCSPMKGHSHVYWYRQLPEEGLKFMVYLQKENIIDESGMPKERFSAEFPKEGPSILRIQQVVRGDSAAYFCASSLDPSSYNEQFFGPGTRLTVL.

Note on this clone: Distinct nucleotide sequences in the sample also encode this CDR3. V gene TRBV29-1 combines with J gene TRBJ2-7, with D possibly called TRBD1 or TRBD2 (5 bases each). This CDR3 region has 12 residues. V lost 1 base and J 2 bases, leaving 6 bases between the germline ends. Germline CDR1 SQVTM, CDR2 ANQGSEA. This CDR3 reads CSVEVGAYEQYF. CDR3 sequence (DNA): TGCAGCGTTGAAGTGGGGGCCTACGAGCAGTACTTC.

The CDR3 coding sequence is TGTGCCAGCACTGACGCCGGAAACACCATATATTTT. Amino acids: CASTDAGNTIYF. The chain combines TRBV2 with TRBJ1-3; D unclear. V lost 7 bases and J lost 4, with 8 bases in between. This CDR3 spans 12 amino acids. Per germline, CDR1 SNHLY and CDR2 FYNNEI. Combining the CDR3 with reference TRBV2 and TRBJ1-3 gives the whole variable domain EPEVTQTPSHQVTQMGQEVILRCVPISNHLYFYWYRQILGQKVEFLVSFYNNEISEKSEIFDDQFSVERPDGSNFTLKIRSTKLEDSAMYFCASTDAGNTIYFGEGSWLTVV.

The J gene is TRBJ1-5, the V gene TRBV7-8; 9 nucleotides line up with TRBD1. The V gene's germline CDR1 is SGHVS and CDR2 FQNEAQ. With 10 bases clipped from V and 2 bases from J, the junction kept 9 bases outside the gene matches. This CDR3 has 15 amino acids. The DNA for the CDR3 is TGTGCCACGCAACAGGGGGCTGGGGGCAATCAGCCCCAGCATTTT. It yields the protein CATQQGAGGNQPQHF.

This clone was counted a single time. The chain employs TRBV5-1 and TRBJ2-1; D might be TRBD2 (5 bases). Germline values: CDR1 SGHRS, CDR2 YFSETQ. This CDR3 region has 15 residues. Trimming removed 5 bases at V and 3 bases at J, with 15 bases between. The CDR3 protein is CASSTTGSFYNEQFF. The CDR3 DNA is TGCGCCAGCAGTACTACGGGGTCGTTCTACAATGAGCAGTTCTTC.

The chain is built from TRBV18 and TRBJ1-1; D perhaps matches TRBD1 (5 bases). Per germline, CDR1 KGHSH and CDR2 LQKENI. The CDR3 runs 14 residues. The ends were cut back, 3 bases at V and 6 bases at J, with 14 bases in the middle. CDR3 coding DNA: TGTGCCAGCTCACCCACTCAGGGCATCTCTGAAGCTTTCTTT. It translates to CASSPTQGISEAFF.

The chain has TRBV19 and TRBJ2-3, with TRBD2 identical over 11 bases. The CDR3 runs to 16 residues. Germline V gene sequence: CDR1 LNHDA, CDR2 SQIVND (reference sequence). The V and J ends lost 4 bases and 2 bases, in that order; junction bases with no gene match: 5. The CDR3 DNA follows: TGTGCCAGTAGTACCGGACTAGCGGGCGTCACAGATACGCAGTATTTT. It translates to CASSTGLAGVTDTQYF.

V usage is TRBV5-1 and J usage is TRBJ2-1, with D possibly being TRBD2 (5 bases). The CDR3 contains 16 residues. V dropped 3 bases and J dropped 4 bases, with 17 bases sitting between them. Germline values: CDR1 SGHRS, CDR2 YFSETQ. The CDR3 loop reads CASSSNGREGYNEQFF. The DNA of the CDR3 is TGCGCCAGCAGCTCAAACGGAAGAGAGGGTTACAATGAGCAGTTCTTC.

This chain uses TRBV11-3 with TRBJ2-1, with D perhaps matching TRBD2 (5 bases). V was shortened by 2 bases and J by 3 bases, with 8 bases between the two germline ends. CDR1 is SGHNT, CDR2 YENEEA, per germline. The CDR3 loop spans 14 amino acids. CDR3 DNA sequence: TGTGCCAGCAGCTTAAGCGGATTCTACAATGAGCAGTTCTTC. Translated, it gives CASSLSGFYNEQFF.

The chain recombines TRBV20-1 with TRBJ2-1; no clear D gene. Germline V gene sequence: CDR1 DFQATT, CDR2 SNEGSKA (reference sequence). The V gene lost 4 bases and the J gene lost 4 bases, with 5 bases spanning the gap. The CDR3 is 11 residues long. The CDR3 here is CSANEYNEQFF. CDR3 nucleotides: TGCAGTGCTAACGAGTACAATGAGCAGTTCTTC.

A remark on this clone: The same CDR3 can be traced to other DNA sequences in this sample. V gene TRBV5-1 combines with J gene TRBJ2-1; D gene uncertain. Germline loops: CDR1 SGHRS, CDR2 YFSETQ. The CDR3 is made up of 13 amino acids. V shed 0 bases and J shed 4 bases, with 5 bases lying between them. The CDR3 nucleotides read TGCGCCAGCAGCTTGGACAGTTACAATGAGCAGTTCTTC. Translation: CASSLDSYNEQFF.

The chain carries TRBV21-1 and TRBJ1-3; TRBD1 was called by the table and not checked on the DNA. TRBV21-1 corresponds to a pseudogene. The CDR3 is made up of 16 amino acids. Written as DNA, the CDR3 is TGTGCCAGCAGCGGACAACAGGGGGCTGCTGGAAACACCATATATTTT. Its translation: CASSGQQGAAGNTIYF.

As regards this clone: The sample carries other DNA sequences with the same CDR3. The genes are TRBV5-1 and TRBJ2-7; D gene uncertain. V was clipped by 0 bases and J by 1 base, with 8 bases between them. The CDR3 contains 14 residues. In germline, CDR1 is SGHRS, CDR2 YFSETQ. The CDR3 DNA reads TGCGCCAGCAGCTTGGGACGTTCATCCTACGAGCAGTACTTC. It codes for CASSLGRSSYEQYF.

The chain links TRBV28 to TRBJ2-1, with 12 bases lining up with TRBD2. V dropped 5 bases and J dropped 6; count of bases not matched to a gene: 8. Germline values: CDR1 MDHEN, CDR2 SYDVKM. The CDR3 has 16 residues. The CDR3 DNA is TGTGCCAGCAGTACCCCGACTAGCGGGAGACGCAATGAGCAGTTCTTC. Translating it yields CASSTPTSGRRNEQFF.

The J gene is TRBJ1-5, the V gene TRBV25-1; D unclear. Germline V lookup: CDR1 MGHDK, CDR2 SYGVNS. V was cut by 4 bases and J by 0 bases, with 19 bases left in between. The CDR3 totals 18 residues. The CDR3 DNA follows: TGTGCCAGCAGTGCCACGGGGATCGGGGATAGTAGCAATCAGCCCCAGCATTTT. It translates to CASSATGIGDSSNQPQHF. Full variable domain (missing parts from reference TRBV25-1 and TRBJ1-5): EADIYQTPRYLVIGTGKKITLECSQTMGHDKMYWYQQDPGMELHLIHYSYGVNSTEKGDLSSESTVSRIRTEHFPLTLESARPSHTSQYLCASSATGIGDSSNQPQHFGDGTRLSIL.

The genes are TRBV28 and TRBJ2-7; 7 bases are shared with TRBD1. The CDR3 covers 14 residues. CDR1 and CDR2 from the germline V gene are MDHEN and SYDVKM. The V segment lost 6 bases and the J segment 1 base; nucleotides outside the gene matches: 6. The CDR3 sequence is CASSIQGSSYEQYF. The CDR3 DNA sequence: TGTGCCAGCAGCATACAGGGGTCTTCCTACGAGCAGTACTTC.

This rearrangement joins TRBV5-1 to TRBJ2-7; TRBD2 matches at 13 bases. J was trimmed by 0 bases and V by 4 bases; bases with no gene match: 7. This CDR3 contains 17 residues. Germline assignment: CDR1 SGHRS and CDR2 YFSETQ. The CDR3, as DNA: TGCGCCAGCAGCCCCGGACTAGCGGGAGCGAGCTCCTACGAGCAGTACTTC. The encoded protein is CASSPGLAGASSYEQYF.

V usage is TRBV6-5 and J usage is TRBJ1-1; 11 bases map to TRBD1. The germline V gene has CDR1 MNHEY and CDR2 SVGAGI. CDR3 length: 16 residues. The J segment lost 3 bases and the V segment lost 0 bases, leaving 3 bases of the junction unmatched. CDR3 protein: CASSYSRDRGYTEAFF. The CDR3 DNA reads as TGTGCCAGCAGTTACTCCCGGGACAGGGGGTACACTGAAGCTTTCTTT.

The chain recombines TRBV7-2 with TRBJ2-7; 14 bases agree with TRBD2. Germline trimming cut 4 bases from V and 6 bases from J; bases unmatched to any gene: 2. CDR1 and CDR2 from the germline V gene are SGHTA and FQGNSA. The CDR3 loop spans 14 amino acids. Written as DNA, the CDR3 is TGTGCCAGCAGCTCGGGACTAGCGGGAGTCGAGCAGTACTTC. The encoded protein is CASSSGLAGVEQYF.

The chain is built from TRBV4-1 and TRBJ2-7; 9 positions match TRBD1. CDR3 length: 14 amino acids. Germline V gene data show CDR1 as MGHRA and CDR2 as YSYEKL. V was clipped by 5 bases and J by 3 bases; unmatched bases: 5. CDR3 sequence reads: CASSSRQGVYEQYF. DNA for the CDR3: TGCGCCAGCAGCTCAAGACAGGGGGTCTACGAGCAGTACTTC.

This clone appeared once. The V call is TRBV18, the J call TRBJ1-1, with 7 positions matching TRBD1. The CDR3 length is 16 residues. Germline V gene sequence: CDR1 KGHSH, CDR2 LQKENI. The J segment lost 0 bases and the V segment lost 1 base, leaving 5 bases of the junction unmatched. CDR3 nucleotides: TGTGCCAGCTCACCACTTAGAGGGGGCTTGAACACTGAAGCTTTCTTT. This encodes CASSPLRGGLNTEAFF.

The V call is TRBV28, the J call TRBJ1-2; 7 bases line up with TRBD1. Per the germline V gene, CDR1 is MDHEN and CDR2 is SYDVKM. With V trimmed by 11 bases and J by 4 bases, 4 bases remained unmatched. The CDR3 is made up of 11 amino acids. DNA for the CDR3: TGTGCCGCAGGGGGAATCTATGGCTACACCTTC. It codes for CAAGGIYGYTF.

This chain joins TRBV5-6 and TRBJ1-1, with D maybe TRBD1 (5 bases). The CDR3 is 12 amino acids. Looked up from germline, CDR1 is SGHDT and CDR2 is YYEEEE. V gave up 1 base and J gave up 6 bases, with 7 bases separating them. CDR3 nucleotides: TGTGCCAGCAGCTTGCCGGGGGCTGAAGCTTTCTTT. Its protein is CASSLPGAEAFF. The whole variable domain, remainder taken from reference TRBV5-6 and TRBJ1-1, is DAGVTQSPTHLIKTRGQQVTLRCSPKSGHDTVSWYQQALGQGPQFIFQYYEEEERQRGNFPDRFSGHQFPNYSSELNVNALLLGDSALYLCASSLPGAEAFFGQGTRLTVV.

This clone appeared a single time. The DNA of the CDR3 is TGTGCCAGCAGCTCTCGACTAGCGGGAGTGAGCGAGCAGTACTTC. It encodes CASSSRLAGVSEQYF. The chain recombines TRBV7-9 with TRBJ2-7; 12 bases agree with TRBD2. CDR3 size: 15 residues. Germline V gene data show CDR1 as SEHNR and CDR2 as FQNEAQ (reference sequence). V dropped 4 bases and J dropped 6; count of bases not matched to a gene: 7.

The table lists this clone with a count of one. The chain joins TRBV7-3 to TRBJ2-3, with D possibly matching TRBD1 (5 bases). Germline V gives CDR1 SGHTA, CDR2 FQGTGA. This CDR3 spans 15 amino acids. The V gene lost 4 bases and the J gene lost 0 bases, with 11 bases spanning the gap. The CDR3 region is CASSSAGSSTDTQYF. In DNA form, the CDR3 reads TGTGCCAGCAGCTCAGCAGGGTCCAGCACAGATACGCAGTATTTT.